This is a list of T cell receptor beta chains from one sample in a study of OX40 agonist ivuxolimab in advanced cancers. TCRdb's table, derived via immunoSEQ multiplex PCR, lists solely in-frame clones and lacks some. The sample includes 70,000 to 100,000 clones, about 90% of them seen just once. The source was CD4+ or CD8+ T cells sorted from blood, collected in a trial of the OX40 agonist ivuxolimab. All receptors derive from an adult with an advanced solid tumor such as melanoma, head and neck, liver or kidney cancer. CDR3s include the opening cysteine and the closing phenylalanine or tryptophan. D genes are given only for firm matches. Rows give clone size only sometimes, using once, few, many, or a class for an expanded clone.

v_call,d_call,j_call,clone_size,cdr3_aa,cdr3_nt
TRBV27,TRBD1,TRBJ1-5,-,CASSTTGVSNQPQHF,TGTGCCAGCAGTACGACAGGGGTTAGCAATCAGCCCCAGCATTTT
TRBV10-3,TRBD2,TRBJ2-5,-,CAIGLAGGHQETQYF,TGTGCCATTGGACTAGCGGGAGGTCACCAAGAGACCCAGTACTTC
TRBV5-5,-,TRBJ2-7,once,CASSLGQGWIFEQYF,TGTGCCAGCAGCTTGGGTCAGGGGTGGATTTTTGAGCAGTACTTC
TRBV4-2,-,TRBJ2-7,-,CASSQEYEQYF,TGTGCCAGCAGCCAAGAGTACGAGCAGTACTTC
TRBV19,TRBD2,TRBJ2-3,-,CASSIGLAGYTDTQYF,TGTGCCAGTAGTATTGGACTAGCGGGATACACAGATACGCAGTATTTT
TRBV10-1,-,TRBJ2-3,-,CAGRTDGDTQYF,TGCGCCGGACGGACCGACGGAGATACGCAGTATTTT
TRBV18,TRBD1,TRBJ2-7,-,CASSLDRGEQYF,TGTGCCAGCTCACTAGACAGGGGTGAGCAGTACTTC
TRBV29-1,TRBD2,TRBJ2-5,-,CSVKREGEKTQYF,TGCAGCGTTAAACGGGAGGGCGAGAAGACCCAGTACTTC
TRBV5-4,TRBD1,TRBJ2-1,-,CASSMDRDNEQFF,TGTGCCAGCAGCATGGACAGGGACAATGAGCAGTTCTTC
TRBV30,-,TRBJ1-2,-,CAWSVNWENGYTF,TGTGCCTGGAGTGTAAATTGGGAAAATGGCTACACCTTC
TRBV6-5,TRBD2,TRBJ2-1,-,CASSYGVGLANEQFF,TGTGCCAGCAGTTACGGGGTTGGACTAGCCAATGAGCAGTTCTTC
TRBV7-8,-,TRBJ2-7,-,CASSPGPGLGYEQYF,TGTGCCAGCAGCCCAGGACCTGGTTTAGGCTACGAGCAGTACTTC
TRBV28,TRBD2,TRBJ2-1,once,CASSQGLASYNEQFF,TGTGCCAGCAGTCAGGGACTAGCCTCCTACAATGAGCAGTTCTTC
TRBV27,-,TRBJ2-1,-,CASSSGQANEQFF,TGTGCCAGCAGTAGCGGTCAAGCGAATGAGCAGTTCTTC
TRBV7-3,-,TRBJ2-3,-,CASSSLPQDTQYF,TGTGCCAGCAGCTCCTTGCCCCAAGATACGCAGTATTTT
TRBV5-4,-,TRBJ2-7,-,CASSLWGSENYEQYF,TGTGCCAGCAGCTTATGGGGCAGTGAGAACTACGAGCAGTACTTC
TRBV21-1,-,TRBJ1-2,-,CASIDSYGYTF,TGTGCCAGCATTGACAGCTATGGCTACACCTTC
TRBV11-2,-,TRBJ2-3,once,CASSLEGRQGTDTQYF,TGTGCCAGCAGCTTAGAGGGTAGGCAGGGCACAGATACGCAGTATTTT
TRBV10-3,TRBD1,TRBJ2-5,-,CAISESQGASGTQYF,TGTGCCATCAGTGAGTCCCAGGGGGCATCTGGGACCCAGTACTTC
TRBV29-1,TRBD1,TRBJ2-7,-,CSVEPGQGYEQYF,TGCAGCGTTGAACCGGGACAGGGGTACGAGCAGTACTTC
TRBV6-5,-,TRBJ2-7,-,CASSYSREPSYEQYF,TGTGCCAGCAGTTACTCTCGGGAGCCGTCCTACGAGCAGTACTTC
TRBV29-1,-,TRBJ2-7,-,CSVEKGRIPYEQYF,TGCAGCGTTGAAAAGGGCAGGATCCCCTACGAGCAGTACTTC
TRBV28,-,TRBJ1-1,-,CASSFPGHENTEAFF,TGTGCCAGCAGTTTTCCAGGACACGAGAACACTGAAGCTTTCTTT
TRBV7-4,-,TRBJ1-2,-,CASSPVSPGAHKFF,TGTGCCAGCAGCCCCGTTAGCCCAGGGGCCCATAAATTCTTC
TRBV11-2,-,TRBJ1-4,-,CASSLGRGISNEKLFF,TGTGCCAGCAGCTTAGGACGGGGGATTTCTAATGAAAAACTGTTTTTT
TRBV4-1,-,TRBJ2-1,-,CASSQEEGASYNEQFF,TGCGCCAGCAGCCAAGAGGAGGGGGCGAGCTACAATGAGCAGTTCTTC
TRBV27,-,TRBJ2-3,-,CASSDRSDTQYF,TGTGCCAGCTCCGACAGGTCAGATACGCAGTATTTT
TRBV13,TRBD2,TRBJ2-7,-,CASSLTGLAGFNTYEQYF,TGTGCCAGCAGCTTGACAGGACTAGCGGGCTTTAATACCTACGAGCAGTACTTC
TRBV6-5,TRBD2,TRBJ2-7,once,CASRKAGGKDEQYF,TGTGCCAGCAGGAAAGCGGGGGGAAAGGACGAGCAGTACTTC
TRBV5-4,-,TRBJ1-1,-,CASSRGGVNTEAFF,TGTGCCAGCAGCCGTGGAGGGGTGAACACTGAAGCTTTCTTT
TRBV18,TRBD1,TRBJ1-5,-,CASSPQRGLGQPQHF,TGTGCCAGCTCACCACAAAGGGGGCTGGGTCAGCCCCAGCATTTT
TRBV7-9,-,TRBJ2-7,-,CASSSPRDSLWEQYF,TGTGCCAGCAGCTCCCCCCGGGACTCCCTCTGGGAGCAGTACTTC
TRBV4-2,-,TRBJ2-2,once,CASSQGSRANTGELFF,TGTGCCAGCAGCCAAGGTAGTCGGGCGAACACCGGGGAGCTGTTTTTT
TRBV28,-,TRBJ1-6,-,CASRRIYNSPLHF,TGTGCCAGCAGGAGGATCTATAATTCACCCCTCCACTTT
TRBV27,-,TRBJ2-7,-,CASSLFRDAHEQYF,TGTGCCAGCAGTCTATTCAGGGACGCGCACGAGCAGTACTTC
TRBV6-6,-,TRBJ2-7,-,CASSYRGDEQYF,TGTGCCAGCAGTTACAGGGGGGACGAGCAGTACTTC
TRBV30,-,TRBJ2-5,-,CAWRKGAGQETQYF,TGTGCCTGGAGGAAGGGAGCGGGCCAAGAGACCCAGTACTTC
TRBV6-1,TRBD2,TRBJ2-1,few,CASMRAGEGYNEQFF,TGTGCCAGCATGAGGGCGGGAGAGGGGTACAATGAGCAGTTCTTC
TRBV11-2,TRBD2,TRBJ2-2,-,CASSLVLAGDTGELFF,TGTGCCAGCAGCTTAGTTTTAGCGGGAGATACCGGGGAGCTGTTTTTT
TRBV11-2,-,TRBJ2-1,-,CASSLGVGANEQFF,TGTGCCAGCAGCTTAGGAGTTGGAGCGAATGAGCAGTTCTTC
TRBV9,-,TRBJ1-1,-,CASSVTETLISGTEAFF,TGTGCCAGCAGCGTAACAGAAACCCTCATTTCGGGCACTGAAGCTTTCTTT
TRBV10-3,-,TRBJ2-1,once,CAISWGSSYNEQFF,TGTGCCATCTCCTGGGGCAGCTCCTACAATGAGCAGTTCTTC
TRBV20-1,-,TRBJ1-1,few,CSASGDTEAFF,TGCAGTGCTAGTGGTGACACTGAAGCTTTCTTT
TRBV19,-,TRBJ2-2,-,CASSTRDFYRILNTGELFF,TGTGCCAGTAGTACCCGGGACTTCTATCGTATATTGAACACCGGGGAGCTGTTTTTT
TRBV7-3,-,TRBJ1-1,-,CASSSQQNTEAFF,TGTGCCAGCAGCTCTCAGCAGAACACTGAAGCTTTCTTT
TRBV4-1,TRBD1,TRBJ1-1,-,CASSRLTGVRTEAFF,TGCGCCAGCAGCCGTTTGACAGGGGTGCGCACTGAAGCTTTCTTT
TRBV6-1,-,TRBJ2-1,-,CASTRGYGAYNEQFF,TGTGCCAGCACGCGGGGTTACGGGGCATACAATGAGCAGTTCTTC
TRBV2,-,TRBJ1-3,-,CASSGTLGGNTIYF,TGTGCCAGCAGTGGGACGTTAGGTGGAAACACCATATATTTT
TRBV27,-,TRBJ1-4,-,CASSSSRHSTNEKLFF,TGTGCCAGCAGTTCATCGCGGCACTCAACTAATGAAAAACTGTTTTTT
TRBV10-3,-,TRBJ1-1,-,CAISDRAGVTEAFF,TGTGCCATCAGTGATAGGGCAGGGGTCACTGAAGCTTTCTTT
TRBV7-8,-,TRBJ1-2,-,CASSSQQEPYGYTF,TGTGCCAGCAGCTCGCAACAGGAACCCTATGGCTACACCTTC
TRBV27,-,TRBJ1-2,-,CASTDRREDGYTF,TGTGCCAGCACCGATCGGAGGGAAGATGGCTACACCTTC
TRBV2,-,TRBJ1-2,-,CASSRGTYGYTF,TGTGCCAGCAGCAGGGGTACCTATGGCTACACCTTC